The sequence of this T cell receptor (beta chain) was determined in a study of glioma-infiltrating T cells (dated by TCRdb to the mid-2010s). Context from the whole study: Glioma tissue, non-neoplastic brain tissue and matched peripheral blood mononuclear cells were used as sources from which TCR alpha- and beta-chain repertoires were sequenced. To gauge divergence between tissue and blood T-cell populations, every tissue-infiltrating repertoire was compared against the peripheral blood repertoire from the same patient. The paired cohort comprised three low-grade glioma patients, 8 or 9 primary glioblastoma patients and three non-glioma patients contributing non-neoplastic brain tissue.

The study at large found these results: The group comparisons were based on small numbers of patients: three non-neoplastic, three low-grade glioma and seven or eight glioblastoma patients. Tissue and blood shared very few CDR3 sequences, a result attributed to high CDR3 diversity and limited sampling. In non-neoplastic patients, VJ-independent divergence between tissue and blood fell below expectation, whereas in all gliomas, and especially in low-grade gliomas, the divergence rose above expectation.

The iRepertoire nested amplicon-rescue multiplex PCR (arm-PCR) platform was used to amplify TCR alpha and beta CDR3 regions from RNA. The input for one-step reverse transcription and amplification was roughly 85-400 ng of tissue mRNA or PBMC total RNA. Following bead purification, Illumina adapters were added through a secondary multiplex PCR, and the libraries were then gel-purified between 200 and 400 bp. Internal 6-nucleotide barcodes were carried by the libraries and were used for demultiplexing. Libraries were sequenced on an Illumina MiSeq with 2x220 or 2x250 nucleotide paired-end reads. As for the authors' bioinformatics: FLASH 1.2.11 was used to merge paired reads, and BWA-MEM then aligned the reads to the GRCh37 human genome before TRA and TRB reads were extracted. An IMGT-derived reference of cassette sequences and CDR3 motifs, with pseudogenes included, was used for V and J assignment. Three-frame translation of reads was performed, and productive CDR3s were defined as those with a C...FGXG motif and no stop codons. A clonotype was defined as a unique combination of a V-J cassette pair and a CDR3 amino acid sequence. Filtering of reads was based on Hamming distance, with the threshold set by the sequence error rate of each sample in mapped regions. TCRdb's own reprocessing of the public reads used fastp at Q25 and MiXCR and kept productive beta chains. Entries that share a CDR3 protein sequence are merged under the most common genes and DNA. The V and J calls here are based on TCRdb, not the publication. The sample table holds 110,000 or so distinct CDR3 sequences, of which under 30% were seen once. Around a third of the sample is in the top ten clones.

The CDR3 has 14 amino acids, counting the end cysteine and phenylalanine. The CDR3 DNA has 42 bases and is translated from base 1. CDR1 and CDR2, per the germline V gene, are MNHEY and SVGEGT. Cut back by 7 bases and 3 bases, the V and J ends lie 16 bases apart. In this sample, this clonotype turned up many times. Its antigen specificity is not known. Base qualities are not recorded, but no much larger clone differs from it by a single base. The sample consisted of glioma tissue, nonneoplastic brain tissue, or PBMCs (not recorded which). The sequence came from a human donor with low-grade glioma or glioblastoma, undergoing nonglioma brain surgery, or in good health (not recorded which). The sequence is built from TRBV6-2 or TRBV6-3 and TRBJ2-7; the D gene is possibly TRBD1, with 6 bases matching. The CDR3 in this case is CASIPADRDYEQYF. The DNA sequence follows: TGTGCCAGCATTCCCGCGGACAGAGACTACGAGCAGTACTTC.